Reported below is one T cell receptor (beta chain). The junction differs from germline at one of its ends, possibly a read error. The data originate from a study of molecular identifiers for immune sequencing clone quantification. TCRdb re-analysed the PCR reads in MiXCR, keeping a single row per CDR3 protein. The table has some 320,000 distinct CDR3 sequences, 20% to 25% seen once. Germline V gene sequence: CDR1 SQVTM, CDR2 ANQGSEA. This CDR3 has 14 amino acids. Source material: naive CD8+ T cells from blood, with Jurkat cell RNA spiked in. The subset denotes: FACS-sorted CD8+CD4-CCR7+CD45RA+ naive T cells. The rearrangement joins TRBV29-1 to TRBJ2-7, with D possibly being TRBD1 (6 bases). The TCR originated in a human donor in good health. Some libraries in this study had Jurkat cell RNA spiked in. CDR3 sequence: CSAETGSELGEQYF. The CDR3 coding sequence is TGCAGCGCTGAAACAGGGTCCGAGCTTGGGGAGCAGTACTTT.